The present T cell receptor beta chain was sequenced within a study of blood T cell repertoires in COVID-19. At the level of the study: The United States, Italy and Spain supplied acute and convalescent COVID-19 samples. PBMCs, B-cell-depleted T cells, or T cells were the source of the cDNA or gDNA that made up the material.

CDR3 length: 15 residues. V trimming: 3 bases; J trimming: 2 bases; junction bases outside the gene matches: 4. The germline V gene has CDR1 KGHSH and CDR2 LQKENI. This clone was seen just once. Original data processing: Amplification of reference gene primers provided the estimated nucleated cell counts. The data were produced by immunoSEQ multiplex PCR, yet TCRdb's version contains in-frame clones alone and is incomplete. V and J calls and clone size come straight from that table; D and trimming were deduced from the DNA. The sample lists about 130,000 clones, over 75% occurring once. This TCR came from a woman older than 75 with acute or convalescent COVID-19. The chain has TRBV18 and TRBJ2-7; 10 nucleotides agree with TRBD1. Input material: peripheral blood. CDR3 sequence: CASSPRTGGTYEQYF. CDR3 in DNA: TGTGCCAGCTCACCTAGGACAGGGGGAACCTACGAGCAGTACTTC.